The clone carrying this T cell receptor beta chain was picked up a small number of times. What it binds is unknown. Time point noted: persistent/refractory GD, antithyroid drugs over 5 years with positive TRAb. From RNA extracted from PBMCs, the TCR library was made. The EDTA tubes were filled with around 9 milliliters of drawn peripheral blood. The CDR3 spans 14 residues. Germline CDR1 and CDR2: LGHDT and YNNKEL (reference sequence). Unmatched junction bases numbered 7, after V lost 5 bases and J lost 4 bases. The source of the sample is a study of regulatory T cells in long-lasting Graves disease. Study-level information: Patients met the persistent Graves' disease definition after over 5 years of antithyroid drugs with positive TSH receptor antibodies. Study-wide findings and caveats: Newly diagnosed disease favored TRBV20-1 and TRBJ2-1 over persistent disease.

Sequencing libraries for TCR beta were prepared with iRepertoire HTBI primers and Arm-PCR of CDR3 regions. TCRdb re-called the multiplex PCR reads with MiXCR, one entry per CDR3 protein. The table has hundreds of thousands of distinct CDR3 sequences, around 30% seen once; the top ten hold about 42%. The chain is built from TRBV3-1 and TRBJ1-1, with 7 bases lining up with TRBD1. The source of this sequence is a female donor with Graves disease. Material: peripheral blood mononuclear cells (PBMCs), obtained when the disease was refractory, from a patient treated with antithyroid drugs. The CDR3 is CASSGQVKFTEAFF. DNA for the CDR3: TGTGCCAGCAGCGGACAGGTGAAGTTCACTGAAGCTTTCTTT.